The 15 T cell receptor beta chains below were found in one sample sequenced in a study of cytomegalovirus exposure and HLA in healthy donors. PCR was performed using 60 Vbeta and 13 Jbeta primers. This table comes from immunoSEQ multiplex PCR, and its TCRdb copy is limited to in-frame clones, with some not included. The data hold approximately 280,000 clones, with approximately 90% observed a single time. The sequenced sample was PBMCs. The receptor source for this set is a woman between 18 and 30 years old in good health and CMV-seronegative.

The rearrangement uses TRBV4-2 and TRBJ2-3, with a tentative D call TRBD2 (5 bases). The CDR3 has 15 residues. Germline V gives CDR1 LGHNA, CDR2 YNFKEQ. V lost 2 bases, J lost 2 bases, and 11 bases lay in between. Here the CDR3 reads CASSQRRANTDTQYF. The CDR3 region has the DNA TGTGCCAGCAGCCAACGGCGGGCAAACACAGATACGCAGTATTTT.

This clone was detected only once. The chain carries TRBV11-2 and TRBJ1-4; TRBD1 aligns across 8 bases. The trim removed 5 bases at V and 5 bases at J, leaving 7 bases unmatched. The CDR3 is made up of 15 amino acids. CDR1 and CDR2 (germline): SGHAT, FQNNGV. This CDR3 reads CASSPHRGGNEKLFF. CDR3 DNA: TGTGCCAGCAGCCCACACAGGGGGGGCAATGAAAAACTGTTTTTT.

This clone was seen a single time. This chain connects TRBV10-2 to TRBJ1-2; 7 nucleotides line up with TRBD1. This CDR3 has 15 residues. J gave up 6 bases and V 3 bases, and 10 bases lay outside the gene matches. In germline, CDR1 is WSHSY, CDR2 SAAADI. For the CDR3, the DNA is TGCGCCAGCAGTGAAGGAAAGACAGGGTTCAATGGCTACACCTTC. It translates to CASSEGKTGFNGYTF.

The chain recombines TRBV7-6 with TRBJ2-1; TRBD1 matches at 10 bases. The V segment lost 4 bases and the J segment 0 bases; nucleotides outside the gene matches: 15. This CDR3 region has 20 residues. Per the germline V gene, CDR1 is SGHVS and CDR2 is FNYEAQ. CDR3 bases: TGTGCCAGCAGCTCTCCGAAGGGGGCGGACAGGGGGAGCTCCTACAATGAGCAGTTCTTC. Amino acids: CASSSPKGADRGSSYNEQFF.

The chain has TRBV6-5 and TRBJ1-3, with a weak D call TRBD1 (6 bases). Germline CDR1 and CDR2: MNHEY and SVGAGI. This CDR3 spans 15 amino acids. V gave up 4 bases and J gave up 1 base, with 11 bases separating them. DNA of the CDR3: TGTGCCAGCAGTTTCACAGGGACGTCTGGAAACACCATATATTTT. Protein product: CASSFTGTSGNTIYF.

The chain carries TRBV2 and TRBJ1-1; TRBD1 matches 9 bases. This CDR3 contains 17 residues. V shed 4 bases and J 10 bases; nucleotides not matched to a gene: 19. Looked up from germline, CDR1 is SNHLY and CDR2 is FYNNEI. CDR3 bases: TGTGCCAGCAGTGCACAGGGGGCGGGCGAGTCCGCTTACTTAGCTTTCTTT. It specifies CASSAQGAGESAYLAFF.

V is TRBV5-5 and J is TRBJ1-6; possible D gene TRBD1, 6 bases. Trimming removed 3 bases at V and 7 bases at J, with 17 bases between. This CDR3 comprises 16 residues. Germline V gene sequence: CDR1 SGHKS, CDR2 YYEKEE (reference sequence). The CDR3, as DNA: TGTGCCAGCAGCTGGGCACAGGGAGTGAAGAATTCACCCCTCCACTTT. Its translation: CASSWAQGVKNSPLHF.

The chain uses TRBV5-5 and TRBJ1-1, with D unresolved. The V gene's germline CDR1 is SGHKS and CDR2 YYEKEE (reference sequence). The CDR3 covers 15 residues. Trimming removed 0 bases from V and 3 bases from J, with 12 bases in between. The CDR3 DNA reads as TGTGCCAGCAGCTTGGCTCCGGGTCTGGACACTGAAGCTTTCTTT. This sequence encodes CASSLAPGLDTEAFF.

This chain links TRBV5-1 with TRBJ2-7; 8 bases map to TRBD1. V lost 2 bases and J lost 6; bases outside the gene matches: 4. Looked up from germline, CDR1 is SGHRS and CDR2 is YFSETQ. The CDR3 totals 13 residues. The CDR3: CASSFTGQGEQYF. The CDR3 nucleotides read TGCGCCAGCAGCTTTACAGGACAGGGCGAGCAGTACTTC.

The table lists this clone with a count of one. The chain links TRBV29-1 to TRBJ2-7; D possibly corresponds to TRBD2 (5 bases). Trimming cost V 6 bases and J 6 bases, with 15 bases left between them. The length of the CDR3 is 12 residues. CDR1 SQVTM and CDR2 ANQGSEA come from the germline V gene. As DNA, the CDR3 is TGCAGCGTCAAACGACGGGAACTCGAGCAGTACTTC. Encoded protein: CSVKRRELEQYF.

V is TRBV9 and J is TRBJ1-2; D uncertain. Germline V CDR1 and CDR2: SGDLS, YYNGEE. This CDR3 spans 14 amino acids. Trimming left V 3 bases short and J 4 bases short, with 13 bases between. DNA of the CDR3: TGTGCCAGCAGCGATAATTTGGGAGTCTATGGCTACACCTTC. This gives the protein CASSDNLGVYGYTF.

V and J are TRBV11-2 and TRBJ1-5; D remains ambiguous. The length of the CDR3 is 13 residues. The germline V gene has CDR1 SGHAT and CDR2 FQNNGV. V was trimmed by 2 bases and J by 3 bases, leaving 5 bases between them. The CDR3 loop is CASSLSSNQPQHF. The CDR3 region has the DNA TGTGCCAGCAGCTTAAGCTCCAATCAGCCCCAGCATTTT.

The V and J genes are TRBV6-1 and TRBJ1-1; 9 nucleotides agree with TRBD1. Germline values: CDR1 MNHNS, CDR2 SASEGT. The CDR3 sequence is 14 residues long. Trimming took 6 bases from V and 4 from J; bases not matched to a gene: 6. CDR3 in amino acids: CASRSGQGGTEAFF. CDR3 nucleotide sequence: TGTGCCAGCAGATCGGGACAGGGAGGCACTGAAGCTTTCTTT.

The rearrangement joins TRBV7-9 to TRBJ2-1; D gene unclear. This CDR3 region has 12 residues. The V end was cut by 7 bases, the J end by 6 bases, with 10 bases between. Germline loops: CDR1 SEHNR, CDR2 FQNEAQ (reference sequence). CDR3 loop: CASNDFPNEQFF. The CDR3, as DNA: TGTGCCAGCAACGACTTCCCCAATGAGCAGTTCTTC.

This clone was seen only once. The rearrangement uses TRBV12-5 and TRBJ2-5, with D possibly TRBD2 on 6 matching bases. Deletions cut 6 bases from V and 4 bases from J, with 12 bases between. The CDR3 is 13 amino acids. Germline CDR1 LGHNT, CDR2 FRNRAP. CDR3 loop: CASGPWGVETQYF. The CDR3 nucleotides read TGTGCTAGTGGCCCCTGGGGGGTAGAGACCCAGTACTTC.